A selection of T cell receptor beta chains follows, all from one sample in a study of blood T cell repertoires in COVID-19. Repertoires were generated with immunoSEQ multiplex PCR, while TCRdb's copy carries only in-frame clones and drops some. The data hold 160,000 or so clones, with over 75% observed a single time. Material: peripheral blood. These receptors were obtained from a man in his fifties or sixties with active or convalescent COVID-19. CDR3s include the opening cysteine and the closing phenylalanine or tryptophan. The order of the fields is V gene, J gene, D gene, CDR3 protein, CDR3 DNA. The D gene is left open where the match is weak.

>TRBV2|TRBJ1-1|-
CASSLKYRVTEAFF
TGTGCCAGCAGTCTTAAATACAGGGTCACTGAAGCTTTCTTT
>TRBV28|TRBJ2-3|-
CASSLGLTQYF
TGTGCCAGCAGTTTGGGGCTTACGCAGTATTTT
>TRBV6-5|TRBJ1-1|-
CASSPGGEVAFF
TGTGCCAGCAGTCCTGGGGGGGAGGTAGCTTTCTTT
>TRBV7-2|TRBJ1-6|-
CASSRGPPTTLHF
TGTGCCAGCAGCCGCGGGCCACCGACGACCCTCCACTTT
>TRBV3-1/TRBV3-2|TRBJ1-1|TRBD1
CASSRTGGSGTEAFF
TGTGCCAGCAGCCGGACAGGGGGCTCGGGCACTGAAGCTTTCTTT
>TRBV3-1/TRBV3-2|TRBJ2-4|-
CASSPLRAKNIQYF
TGTGCCAGCAGCCCACTCCGAGCCAAAAACATTCAGTACTTC
>TRBV10-3|TRBJ2-5|-
CAISESGRGETQYF
TGTGCCATCAGTGAGTCTGGCAGGGGAGAGACCCAGTACTTC
>TRBV18|TRBJ2-5|TRBD2
CASSPLAGASETQYF
TGTGCCAGCTCACCACTAGCGGGAGCTTCTGAGACCCAGTACTTC
>TRBV15|TRBJ2-1|-
CATSRGTGSYNEQFF
TGTGCCACCAGCAGAGGTACAGGGTCCTACAATGAGCAGTTCTTC
>TRBV10-3|TRBJ1-1|TRBD1
CAVATGDTEAFF
TGTGCCGTAGCAACAGGGGACACTGAAGCTTTCTTT
>TRBV27|TRBJ2-3|-
CASGVVGTQYF
TGTGCCAGCGGAGTCGTAGGTACGCAGTATTTT
>TRBV19|TRBJ1-5|TRBD1
CASSIRGGGNQPQHF
TGTGCCAGTAGTATTCGAGGGGGCGGCAATCAGCCCCAGCATTTT
>TRBV7-9|TRBJ1-2|TRBD1
CASEAGQGNRIGYTF
TGTGCCAGCGAAGCGGGACAGGGGAACAGGATCGGCTACACCTTC
>TRBV5-4|TRBJ1-1|-
CASSYRENTEAFF
TGTGCCAGCAGCTACAGGGAAAACACTGAAGCTTTCTTT
>TRBV7-9|TRBJ2-3|TRBD2
CASSYGLAGAGTLTDTQYF
TGTGCCAGCAGCTACGGACTAGCGGGGGCCGGGACGCTTACAGATACGCAGTATTTT
>TRBV2|TRBJ2-5|TRBD1
CASSKGTGGSETQYF
TGTGCCAGCAGTAAAGGGACAGGGGGCAGCGAGACCCAGTACTTC
>TRBV19|TRBJ2-1|TRBD2
CASRGLVSGNEQFF
TGTGCCAGTAGGGGACTAGTAAGCGGCAATGAGCAGTTCTTC
>TRBV2|TRBJ1-2|TRBD1
CAGDRDRGSGYTF
TGTGCCGGGGACCGGGACAGGGGATCGGGCTACACCTTC